This T cell receptor (beta chain) stems from a study of blood T cell repertoires in COVID-19. Trimming took 5 bases from V and 1 from J, leaving 9 bases between them. The germline CDR1 and CDR2 sequences are SEHNR and FQNEAQ (reference sequence). The CDR3 has 13 residues. The repertoire was sequenced with immunoSEQ multiplex PCR; TCRdb's copy has only in-frame clones and lacks some. Of approximately 270,000 clones listed, about nine tenths are singletons. Individuals drawn from about two dozen US areas were about 18 to 95 years old. The source material was PBMCs or T cells enriched from blood (not recorded which). This TCR was recovered from a man aged 35-49 years who had recovered from COVID-19. The genes are TRBV7-9 and TRBJ2-7, with D perhaps TRBD1 (5 bases). CDR3 sequence reads: CASSHRNSYEQYF. The CDR3 bases are TGTGCCAGCAGCCACAGGAATTCCTACGAGCAGTACTTC. The complete variable domain, with remaining parts taken from reference TRBV7-9 and TRBJ2-7, reads DTGVSQNPRHKITKRGQNVTFRCDPISEHNRLYWYRQTLGQGPEFLTYFQNEAQLEKSRLLSDRFSAERPKGSFSTLEIQRTEQGDSAMYLCASSHRNSYEQYFGPGTRLTVT.